The subject of this entry is one TCR beta chain. The antigen remains unidentified. These data belong to a study of cytomegalovirus exposure and HLA in healthy donors. Study-wide background: Ancestry clustering placed 70% to 90% of 300 to 400 genotyped donors in the Caucasian-associated cluster. Notes on the study in general: In a later analysis, TCR association rates varied by HLA locus: DRB1 most, HLA-C fewest. Cytomegalovirus-associated TCR beta chains were listed, numbering 150 to 200. Most sequenced TCRs were rare (though some public TCRs occurred in many donors).

Amplification used 60 Vbeta primers and 13 Jbeta primers. The data were produced by immunoSEQ multiplex PCR, yet TCRdb's version contains in-frame clones alone and is incomplete. This table holds some 120,000 clones, approximately 9.4% found once. CDR1 and CDR2 (germline): LNHDA, SQIVND (reference sequence). Trimming cost V 7 bases and J 3 bases, with 13 bases left between them. CDR3 size: 14 residues. V and J are TRBV19 and TRBJ1-5; D is possibly TRBD1 (5 bases). The sample was PBMCs. The receptor was isolated from a man aged 30 to 39 in good health and CMV-seronegative. This CDR3 is CASTGEGINQPQHF. The CDR3 DNA is TGTGCCAGTACGGGGGAGGGTATCAATCAGCCCCAGCATTTT.